This T cell receptor (beta chain) derives from a study of OX40 agonist ivuxolimab in advanced cancers. Study-wide context: Ivuxolimab, an antibody acting as an agonist of OX40 (CD134), was used to treat patients. Prior checkpoint blockade (anti-PD-1, anti-PD-L1 or anti-CTLA-4) was permitted; approximately 41% had it. Whole-study results and caveats: Both CD4+ and CD8+ T cell populations in blood had undergone clonal expansion by week 6 at 0.1 to 3.0 mg/kg.

To note about this clone: The antigen remains unidentified.

Trimming left V 1 base short and J 0 bases short, with 9 bases between. This CDR3 has 15 amino acids. From germline, CDR1 is SGHKS and CDR2 YYEKEE (reference sequence). Repertoires were generated with immunoSEQ multiplex PCR, while TCRdb's copy carries only in-frame clones and drops some. The table shows 55,000 to 75,000 clones, with over 80% occurring only once. The chain is built from TRBV5-5 and TRBJ2-3; D remains unclear. This receptor was obtained from an adult with an advanced solid tumor such as melanoma, head and neck, liver or kidney cancer. Sequenced material: CD4+ or CD8+ T cells sorted from blood, taken in a trial of the OX40 agonist ivuxolimab. The CDR3 loop is CASSLRRSSTDTQYF. CDR3 nucleotide sequence: TGTGCCAGCAGCTTGCGGAGATCTAGCACAGATACGCAGTATTTT. Filled out from reference TRBV5-5 and TRBJ2-3, the complete variable domain reads DAGVTQSPTHLIKTRGQQVTLRCSPISGHKSVSWYQQVLGQGPQFIFQYYEKEERGRGNFPDRFSARQFPNYSSELNVNALLLGDSALYLCASSLRRSSTDTQYFGPGTRLTVL.